These 32 T cell receptor beta chains originate from one sample sequenced in a study of CXCR3-negative and CXCR3-positive naive CD8 T cells. TRB cDNA libraries were made by UMI-labeled 5' RACE. TCRdb reprocessed the 5' RACE reads and keeps a single row for each CDR3 protein, giving no DNA. The ten most abundant clones cover 20% to 30% of a sample with around 50,000 distinct CDR3 sequences. The sample consisted of memory CD8+ T cells from blood. The receptors stem from a human donor in good health. Some clones in this sample may be carry-over from other donors' samples.

This chain links TRBV29-1 with TRBJ1-2; TCRdb lists TRBD1, though no DNA is available to test this call. CDR3 length equals 13 residues. Germline V CDR1 and CDR2: SQVTM, ANQGSEA. CDR3 residues: CSAQGARVYGYTF. The full variable domain, its missing parts supplied by reference TRBV29-1 and TRBJ1-2, is SAVISQKPSRDICQRGTSLTIQCQVDSQVTMMFWYRQQPGQSLTLIATANQGSEATYESGFVIDKFPISRPNLTFSTLTVSNMSPEDSSIYLCSAQGARVYGYTFGSGTRLTVV.

V and J are TRBV12-3 or TRBV12-4 and TRBJ2-3. The CDR3 runs 13 residues. This CDR3 is CASGELHTDTQYF.

The chain is built from TRBV6-4 and TRBJ2-1; with no DNA, the TCRdb D assignment of TRBD2 cannot be verified. This CDR3 has 15 residues. Germline CDR1 MRHNA, CDR2 SNTAGT. CDR3 residues: CASSTSGADYNEQFF.

This chain links TRBV7-8 with TRBJ2-7. Germline CDR1 SGHVS, CDR2 FQNEAQ. There are 14 residues in the CDR3. The CDR3 region is CASSLVPETYEQYF.

V gene TRBV7-6 combines with J gene TRBJ2-1. Germline CDR1 is SGHVS and CDR2 is FNYEAQ. CDR3 length: 12 amino acids. The CDR3 reads CASSDGNNEQFF.

The chain employs TRBV20-1 and TRBJ2-5; the D call from TCRdb, TRBD2, cannot be confirmed without DNA. The CDR3 covers 15 residues. Germline V gives CDR1 DFQATT, CDR2 SNEGSKA (reference sequence). The CDR3 loop reads CSAPASGGHLGTQYF.

The rearrangement uses TRBV6-2 or TRBV6-3 and TRBJ2-1; TCRdb names TRBD2, which stays unverified in the absence of DNA. The CDR3 has 14 residues. The V gene's germline CDR1 is MNHEY and CDR2 SVGEGT. The CDR3 here is CASMGLAEYNEQFF.

The rearrangement links TRBV28 to TRBJ2-3; without DNA, the TCRdb call of TRBD2 cannot be checked. CDR1 and CDR2 from the germline V gene are MDHEN and SYDVKM. The CDR3 has 17 amino acids. CDR3 loop: CASRPIIAGATVDTQYF.

This chain joins TRBV28 and TRBJ2-7; the D call from TCRdb, TRBD1, cannot be confirmed without DNA. The CDR3 has 14 amino acids. Germline V lookup: CDR1 MDHEN, CDR2 SYDVKM. The CDR3 protein is CASSFMGGGDEQYF.

The V call is TRBV25-1, the J call TRBJ2-5; TCRdb designates TRBD1, a call that cannot be tested without DNA. CDR1 MGHDK and CDR2 SYGVNS come from the germline V gene. The CDR3 spans 17 residues. Here the CDR3 reads CASSEYGGAGAGETQYF.

V is TRBV20-1 and J is TRBJ1-3. Germline loops: CDR1 DFQATT, CDR2 SNEGSKA (reference sequence). The CDR3 is 15 amino acids. This CDR3 is CSAQPDSLRGNTIYF.

The rearrangement joins TRBV14 to TRBJ2-1; TCRdb outputs TRBD1, but without DNA this stays unchecked. The CDR3 is 15 residues long. Germline V CDR1 and CDR2: SGHDN, FVKESK. CDR3 sequence: CASSTRGQGWNEQFF.

The rearrangement links TRBV28 to TRBJ2-7; checking the TCRdb D call of TRBD1 is not possible without DNA. Germline V gene data show CDR1 as MDHEN and CDR2 as SYDVKM. This CDR3 is built from 17 residues. CDR3 sequence reads: CAISDRMVTISSYEQYF.

This sequence joins TRBV28 and TRBJ2-3; TCRdb calls TRBD2, which cannot be checked without DNA. The CDR3 has 16 residues. Per germline, CDR1 MDHEN and CDR2 SYDVKM. CDR3 loop: CASSFYPGGPTDTQYF.

The chain links TRBV3-1 to TRBJ2-7. The CDR3 loop spans 13 amino acids. CDR1 and CDR2 (germline): LGHDT, YNNKEL (reference sequence). The CDR3 here is CASSFISAYEQYF.

The chain combines TRBV9 with TRBJ2-5. CDR1 and CDR2 (germline): SGDLS, YYNGEE. This CDR3 is built from 13 residues. The CDR3 sequence: CASSAFVQETQYF.

This sequence joins TRBV7-9 and TRBJ2-3; TCRdb selects TRBD2, and the lack of DNA leaves this call unchecked. There are 15 residues in the CDR3. In germline, CDR1 is SEHNR, CDR2 FQNEAQ (reference sequence). Here the CDR3 reads CARSPTSGGADTQYF.

The genes are TRBV25-1 and TRBJ1-1; the TCRdb call, TRBD1, lacks DNA for checking. From germline, CDR1 is MGHDK and CDR2 SYGVNS. The CDR3 is 15 residues long. CDR3 residues: CASSDPGGADTEAFF.

V is TRBV12-3 or TRBV12-4 and J is TRBJ2-5; no DNA is available, so the TRBD2 call from TCRdb remains unchecked. CDR3 length: 16 amino acids. The CDR3 is CASSYRTSGRAETQYF.

The chain combines TRBV20-1 with TRBJ2-1; no DNA is available, so the TRBD1 call from TCRdb remains unchecked. This CDR3 has 16 amino acids. Germline V gene data show CDR1 as DFQATT and CDR2 as SNEGSKA (reference sequence). This chain's CDR3 is CSAQLGLSRSYNEQFF.

The chain has TRBV29-1 and TRBJ2-7; absent DNA, TCRdb's TRBD1 call cannot be checked. The germline CDR1 and CDR2 sequences are SQVTM and ANQGSEA. This CDR3 contains 15 residues. The CDR3 sequence: CSVDIPGRGNYEQYF.

The CDR3 is CSARDRYLKGSYEQYF. The V and J genes are TRBV20-1 and TRBJ2-7. This CDR3 has 16 amino acids. Germline CDR1 is DFQATT and CDR2 is SNEGSKA (reference sequence).

CDR3 sequence reads: CASSNLGGLDYGYTF. The J gene is TRBJ1-2, the V gene TRBV6-5. The V gene's germline CDR1 is MNHEY and CDR2 SVGAGI. CDR3 length equals 15 residues.

The chain joins TRBV18 to TRBJ2-5. CDR1 KGHSH and CDR2 LQKENI come from the germline V gene. The CDR3 totals 15 residues. CDR3 sequence: CASSPRDQTQETQYF.

The gene calls are TRBV29-1 and TRBJ2-5; TCRdb selects TRBD1, and the lack of DNA leaves this call unchecked. Germline CDR1 reads SQVTM; CDR2 reads ANQGSEA. This CDR3 region has 15 residues. CDR3 sequence reads: CSVEYSNRGWETQYF.

This sequence joins TRBV7-9 and TRBJ1-2; the D gene TCRdb calls, TRBD1, cannot be checked with no DNA. The CDR3 has 13 residues. Germline V gene sequence: CDR1 SEHNR, CDR2 FQNEAQ (reference sequence). Here the CDR3 reads CASSSDSRHGYTF.

The V and J genes are TRBV29-1 and TRBJ1-1; the TCRdb call, TRBD1, lacks DNA for checking. Germline values: CDR1 SQVTM, CDR2 ANQGSEA. CDR3 length: 12 amino acids. CDR3 residues: CSVEGRHGWAFF.

This chain links TRBV27 with TRBJ2-3; without DNA, the TCRdb call of TRBD2 cannot be checked. The germline V gene encodes CDR1 MNHEY and CDR2 SMNVEV (reference sequence). The CDR3 runs to 16 residues. CDR3 sequence reads: CASSPLEGPYTDTQYF.

The rearrangement uses TRBV5-1 and TRBJ2-5; as DNA is missing, the TRBD2 call by TCRdb cannot be tested. From germline, CDR1 is SGHRS and CDR2 YFSETQ. This CDR3 spans 15 amino acids. The chain's CDR3 is CASSLDGGPMETQYF. Variable domain in full (rest from reference TRBV5-1 and TRBJ2-5): KAGVTQTPRYLIKTRGQQVTLSCSPISGHRSVSWYQQTPGQGLQFLFEYFSETQRNKGNFPGRFSGRQFSNSRSEMNVSTLELGDSALYLCASSLDGGPMETQYFGPGTRLLVL.

The genes are TRBV9 and TRBJ1-2; the TCRdb D gene call, TRBD1, has no DNA to confirm it. The CDR3 is made up of 15 amino acids. The germline V gene has CDR1 SGDLS and CDR2 YYNGEE. The CDR3 reads CASSVGGTGGYGYTF.

This rearrangement joins TRBV29-1 to TRBJ2-1; the TRBD2 assignment by TCRdb is unverifiable without DNA. The CDR3 extends over 15 amino acids. The germline CDR1 and CDR2 sequences are SQVTM and ANQGSEA. This CDR3 reads CSVVGGGDRVDEQFF.

J is TRBJ2-2 and V is TRBV29-1; TCRdb proposes TRBD1, but this gene call is untestable without DNA. The CDR3 is made up of 13 amino acids. Germline V gene data show CDR1 as SQVTM and CDR2 as ANQGSEA. This CDR3 is CSVETENTGELFF.